This T cell receptor beta chain was recorded in a study of cytomegalovirus exposure and HLA in healthy donors. V dropped 5 bases and J dropped 2; count of bases not matched to a gene: 3. Germline V gene sequence: CDR1 SGHNT, CDR2 YENEEA. This CDR3 is 14 amino acids long. Using immunoSEQ multiplex PCR, the repertoire was profiled, and TCRdb retains in-frame clones only, with some absent. Seen here are some 140,000 clones, roughly 90% observed once, and the top ten hold around 24%. The clonotype comes from a man aged 18 to 29 in good health and CMV-seropositive. The specimen sequenced was PBMCs. The chain combines TRBV11-3 with TRBJ2-3; 8 positions match TRBD1. CDR3 sequence (DNA): TGTGCCAGCAGCCCGGACAGGGTCACAGATACGCAGTATTTT. It codes for CASSPDRVTDTQYF.